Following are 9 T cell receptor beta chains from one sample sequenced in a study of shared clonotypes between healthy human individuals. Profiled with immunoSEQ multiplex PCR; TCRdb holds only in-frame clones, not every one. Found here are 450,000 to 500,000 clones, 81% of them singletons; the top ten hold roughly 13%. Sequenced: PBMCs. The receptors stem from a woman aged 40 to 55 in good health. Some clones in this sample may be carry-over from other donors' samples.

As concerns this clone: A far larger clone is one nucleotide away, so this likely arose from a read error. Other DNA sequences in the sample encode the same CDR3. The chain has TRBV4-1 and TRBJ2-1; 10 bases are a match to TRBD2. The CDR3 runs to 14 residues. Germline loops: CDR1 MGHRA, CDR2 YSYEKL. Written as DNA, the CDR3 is TGCGCCAGTAGCCGTACTAGCGGGATTAATGAGCAGTTCTTC. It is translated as CASSRTSGINEQFF.

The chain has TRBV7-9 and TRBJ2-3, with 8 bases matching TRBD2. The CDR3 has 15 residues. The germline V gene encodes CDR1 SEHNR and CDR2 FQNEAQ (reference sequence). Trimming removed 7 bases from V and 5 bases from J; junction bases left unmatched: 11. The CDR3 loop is CASILSGAAGDTQYF. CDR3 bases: TGTGCCAGCATCCTTAGCGGGGCAGCGGGAGATACGCAGTATTTT.

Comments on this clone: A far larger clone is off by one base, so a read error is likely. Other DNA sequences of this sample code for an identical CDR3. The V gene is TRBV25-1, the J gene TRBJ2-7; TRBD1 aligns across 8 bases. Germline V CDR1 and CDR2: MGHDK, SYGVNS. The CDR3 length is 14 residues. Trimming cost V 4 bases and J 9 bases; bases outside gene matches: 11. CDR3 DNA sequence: TGTGCCAGCAGTGGAAGGTGGACAGGGAGCGTGCAGTACTTC. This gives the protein CASSGRWTGSVQYF.

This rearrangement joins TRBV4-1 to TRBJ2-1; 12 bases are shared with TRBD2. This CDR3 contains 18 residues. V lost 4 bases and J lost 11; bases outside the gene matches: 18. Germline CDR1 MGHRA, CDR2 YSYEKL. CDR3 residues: CASSRGLAGSLGFGKQFF. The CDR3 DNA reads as TGCGCCAGCAGCCGCGGACTAGCGGGGAGCCTAGGTTTCGGGAAGCAGTTCTTC.

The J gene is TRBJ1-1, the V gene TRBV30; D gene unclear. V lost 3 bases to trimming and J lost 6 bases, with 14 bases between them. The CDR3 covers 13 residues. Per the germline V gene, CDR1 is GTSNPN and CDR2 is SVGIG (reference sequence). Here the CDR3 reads CAWSAFTGAEAFF. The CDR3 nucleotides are TGTGCCTGGAGCGCCTTTACGGGCGCTGAAGCTTTCTTT.

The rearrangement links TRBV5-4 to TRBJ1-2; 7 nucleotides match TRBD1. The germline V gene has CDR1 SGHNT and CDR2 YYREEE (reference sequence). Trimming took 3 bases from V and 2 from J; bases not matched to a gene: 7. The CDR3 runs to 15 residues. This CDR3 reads CASSSLKDRNYGYTF. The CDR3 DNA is TGTGCCAGCAGCTCCCTTAAGGACAGGAACTATGGCTACACCTTC. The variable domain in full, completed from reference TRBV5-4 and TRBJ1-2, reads ETGVTQSPTHLIKTRGQQVTLRCSSQSGHNTVSWYQQALGQGPQFIFQYYREEENGRGNFPPRFSGLQFPNYSSELNVNALELDDSALYLCASSSLKDRNYGYTFGSGTRLTVV.

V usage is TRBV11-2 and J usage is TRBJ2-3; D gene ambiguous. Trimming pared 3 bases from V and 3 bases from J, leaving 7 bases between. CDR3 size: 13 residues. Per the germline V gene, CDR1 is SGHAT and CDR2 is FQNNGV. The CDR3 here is CASSFNPTDTQYF. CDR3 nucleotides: TGTGCCAGCAGCTTTAATCCGACAGATACGCAGTATTTT.

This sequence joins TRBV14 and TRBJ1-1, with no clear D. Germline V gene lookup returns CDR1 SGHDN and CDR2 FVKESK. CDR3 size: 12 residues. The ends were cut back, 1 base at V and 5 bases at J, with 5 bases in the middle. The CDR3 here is CASSQGRTEAFF. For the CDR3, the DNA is TGTGCCAGCAGCCAAGGGAGGACTGAAGCTTTCTTT.

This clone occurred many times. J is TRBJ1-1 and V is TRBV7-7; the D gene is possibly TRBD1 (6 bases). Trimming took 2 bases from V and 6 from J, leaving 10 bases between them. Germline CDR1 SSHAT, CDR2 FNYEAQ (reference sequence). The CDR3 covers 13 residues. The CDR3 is CASSLTGPPEAFF. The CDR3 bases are TGTGCCAGCAGCTTAACAGGGCCCCCTGAAGCTTTCTTT.